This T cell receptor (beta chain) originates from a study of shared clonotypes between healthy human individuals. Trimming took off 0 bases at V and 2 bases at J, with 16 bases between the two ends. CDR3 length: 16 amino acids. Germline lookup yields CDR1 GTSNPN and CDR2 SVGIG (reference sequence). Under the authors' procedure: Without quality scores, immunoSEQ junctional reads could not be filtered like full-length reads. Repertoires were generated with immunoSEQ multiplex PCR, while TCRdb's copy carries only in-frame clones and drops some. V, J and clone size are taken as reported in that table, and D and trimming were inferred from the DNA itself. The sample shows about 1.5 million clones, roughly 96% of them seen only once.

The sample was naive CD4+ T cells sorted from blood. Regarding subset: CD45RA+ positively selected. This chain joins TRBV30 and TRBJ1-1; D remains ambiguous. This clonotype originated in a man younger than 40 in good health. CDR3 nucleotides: TGTGCCTGGAGTGTTCTGCCCGGGTGGGGTAACACTGAAGCTTTCTTT. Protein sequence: CAWSVLPGWGNTEAFF. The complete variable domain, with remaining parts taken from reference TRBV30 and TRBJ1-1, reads SQTIHQWPATLVQPVGSPLSLECTVEGTSNPNLYWYRQAAGRGLQLLFYSVGIGQISSEVPQNLSASRPQDRQFILSSKKLLLSDSGFYLCAWSVLPGWGNTEAFFGQGTRLTVV.